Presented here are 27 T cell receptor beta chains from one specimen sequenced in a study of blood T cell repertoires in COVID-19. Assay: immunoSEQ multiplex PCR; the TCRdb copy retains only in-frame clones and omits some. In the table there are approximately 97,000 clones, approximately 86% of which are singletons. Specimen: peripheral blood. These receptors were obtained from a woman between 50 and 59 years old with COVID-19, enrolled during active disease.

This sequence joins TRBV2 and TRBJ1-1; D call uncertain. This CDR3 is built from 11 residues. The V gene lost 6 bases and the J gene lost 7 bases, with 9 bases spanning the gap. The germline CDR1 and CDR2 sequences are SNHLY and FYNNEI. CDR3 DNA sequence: TGTGCCAGCAGCGACCCGGGTGAAGCTTTCTTT. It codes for CASSDPGEAFF.

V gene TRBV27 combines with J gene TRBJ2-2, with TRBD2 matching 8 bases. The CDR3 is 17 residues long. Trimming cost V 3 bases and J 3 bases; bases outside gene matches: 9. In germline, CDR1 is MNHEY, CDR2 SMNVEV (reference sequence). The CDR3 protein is CASSFSPWRGDTGELFF. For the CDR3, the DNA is TGTGCCAGCAGTTTCTCCCCTTGGCGGGGGGACACCGGGGAGCTGTTTTTT.

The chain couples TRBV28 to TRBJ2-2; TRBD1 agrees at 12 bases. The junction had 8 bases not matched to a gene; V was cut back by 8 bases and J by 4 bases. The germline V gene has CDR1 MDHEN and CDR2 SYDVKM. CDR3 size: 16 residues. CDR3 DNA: TGTGCCAGCCACCGGGACAGGGGGCAGGGCACCGGGGAGCTGTTTTTT. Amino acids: CASHRDRGQGTGELFF.

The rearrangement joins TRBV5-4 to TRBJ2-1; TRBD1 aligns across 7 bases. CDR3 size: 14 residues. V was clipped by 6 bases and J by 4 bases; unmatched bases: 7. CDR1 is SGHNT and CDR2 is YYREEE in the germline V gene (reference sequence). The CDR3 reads CASNRDSKYNEQFF. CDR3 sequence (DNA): TGTGCCAGCAACCGGGACAGCAAATACAATGAGCAGTTCTTC.

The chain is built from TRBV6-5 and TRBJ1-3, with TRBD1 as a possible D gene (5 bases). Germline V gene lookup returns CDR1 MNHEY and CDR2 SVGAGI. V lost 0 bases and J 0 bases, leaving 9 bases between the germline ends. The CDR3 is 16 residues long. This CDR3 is CASSYSGASSGNTIYF. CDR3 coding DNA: TGTGCCAGCAGTTACTCAGGGGCGTCCTCTGGAAACACCATATATTTT.

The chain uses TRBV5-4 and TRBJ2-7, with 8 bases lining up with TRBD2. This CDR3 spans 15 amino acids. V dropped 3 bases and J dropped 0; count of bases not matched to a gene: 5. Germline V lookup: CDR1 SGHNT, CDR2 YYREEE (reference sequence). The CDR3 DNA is TGTGCCAGCAGCTCGGCGGGGGGCCACTCCTACGAGCAGTACTTC. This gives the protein CASSSAGGHSYEQYF.

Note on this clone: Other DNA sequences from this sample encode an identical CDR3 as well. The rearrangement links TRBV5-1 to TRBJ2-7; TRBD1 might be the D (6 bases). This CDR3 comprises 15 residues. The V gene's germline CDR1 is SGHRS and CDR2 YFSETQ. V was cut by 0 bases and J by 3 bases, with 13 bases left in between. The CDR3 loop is CASSLEQGSYYEQYF. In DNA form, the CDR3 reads TGCGCCAGCAGCTTGGAACAGGGAAGTTACTACGAGCAGTACTTC.

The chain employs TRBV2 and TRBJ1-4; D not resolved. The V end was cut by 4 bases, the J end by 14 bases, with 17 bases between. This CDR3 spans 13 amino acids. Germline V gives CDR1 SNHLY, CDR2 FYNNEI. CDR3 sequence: CASSARVTRRLFF. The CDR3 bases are TGTGCCAGCAGTGCGCGGGTAACCCGACGGCTGTTTTTT.

The CDR3 bases are TGCGCCAGCAGCCAAGAGATGGTAGCGGGGGGCAATGAGCAGTTCTTC. Encoded protein: CASSQEMVAGGNEQFF. This chain connects TRBV4-1 to TRBJ2-1; 10 positions agree with TRBD2. The CDR3 loop spans 16 amino acids. The germline V gene has CDR1 MGHRA and CDR2 YSYEKL. The V and J ends lost 0 bases and 6 bases, in that order; junction bases with no gene match: 5.

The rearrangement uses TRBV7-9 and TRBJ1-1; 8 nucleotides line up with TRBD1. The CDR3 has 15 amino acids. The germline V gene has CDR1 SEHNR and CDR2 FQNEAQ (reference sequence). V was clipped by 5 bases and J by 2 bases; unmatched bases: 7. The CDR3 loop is CASSPQGTGNTEAFF. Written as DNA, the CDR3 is TGTGCCAGCAGCCCACAAGGGACAGGAAACACTGAAGCTTTCTTT.

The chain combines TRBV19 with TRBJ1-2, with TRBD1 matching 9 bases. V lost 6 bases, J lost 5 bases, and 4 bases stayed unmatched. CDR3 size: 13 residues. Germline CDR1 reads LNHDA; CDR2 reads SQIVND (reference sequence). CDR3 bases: TGTGCCAGTAGCCCGACAGGGGGGTATGGCTACACCTTC. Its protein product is CASSPTGGYGYTF.

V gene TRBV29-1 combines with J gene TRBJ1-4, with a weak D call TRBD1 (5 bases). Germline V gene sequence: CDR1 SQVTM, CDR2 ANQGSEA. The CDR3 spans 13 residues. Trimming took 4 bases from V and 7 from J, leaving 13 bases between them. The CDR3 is CSVARGSGEKLFF. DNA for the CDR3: TGCAGCGTTGCTCGGGGGAGCGGTGAAAAACTGTTTTTT.

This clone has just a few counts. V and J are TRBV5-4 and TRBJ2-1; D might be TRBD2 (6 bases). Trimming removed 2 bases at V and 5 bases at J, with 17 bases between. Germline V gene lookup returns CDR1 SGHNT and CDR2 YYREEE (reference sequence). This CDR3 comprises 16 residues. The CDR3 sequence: CASSLGVSGSNNEQFF. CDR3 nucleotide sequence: TGTGCCAGCAGCTTAGGGGTGAGCGGGTCAAACAATGAGCAGTTCTTC.

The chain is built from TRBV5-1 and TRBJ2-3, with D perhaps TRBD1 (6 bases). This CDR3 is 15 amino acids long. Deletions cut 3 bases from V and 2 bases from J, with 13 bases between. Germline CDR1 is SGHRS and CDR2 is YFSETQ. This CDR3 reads CASSSGTLSTDTQYF. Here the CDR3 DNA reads TGCGCCAGCAGCTCCGGGACACTTTCCACAGATACGCAGTATTTT.

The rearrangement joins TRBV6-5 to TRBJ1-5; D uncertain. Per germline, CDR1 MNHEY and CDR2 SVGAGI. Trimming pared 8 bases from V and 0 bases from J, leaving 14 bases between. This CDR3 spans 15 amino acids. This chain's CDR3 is CASVFGSYSNQPQHF. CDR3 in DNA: TGTGCCAGCGTATTCGGGTCTTATAGCAATCAGCCCCAGCATTTT.

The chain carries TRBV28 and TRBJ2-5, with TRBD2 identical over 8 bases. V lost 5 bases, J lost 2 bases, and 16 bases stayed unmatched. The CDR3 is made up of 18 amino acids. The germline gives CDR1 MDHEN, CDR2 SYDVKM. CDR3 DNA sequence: TGTGCCAGCAGTAAGAATCCTTTAAGCGGGGGCCGACAAGAGACCCAGTACTTC. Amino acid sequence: CASSKNPLSGGRQETQYF.

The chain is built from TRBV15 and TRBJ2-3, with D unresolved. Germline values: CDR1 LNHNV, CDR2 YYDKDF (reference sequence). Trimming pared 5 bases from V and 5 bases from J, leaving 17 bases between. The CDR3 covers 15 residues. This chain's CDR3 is CATSPPPTGEDTQYF. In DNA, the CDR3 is TGTGCCACCAGCCCCCCCCCAACCGGTGAAGATACGCAGTATTTT.

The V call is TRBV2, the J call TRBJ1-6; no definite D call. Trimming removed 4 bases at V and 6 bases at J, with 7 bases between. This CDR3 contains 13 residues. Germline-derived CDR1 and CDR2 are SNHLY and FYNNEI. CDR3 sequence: CASSGAGNSPLHF. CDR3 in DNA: TGTGCCAGCAGTGGTGCGGGTAATTCACCCCTCCACTTT.

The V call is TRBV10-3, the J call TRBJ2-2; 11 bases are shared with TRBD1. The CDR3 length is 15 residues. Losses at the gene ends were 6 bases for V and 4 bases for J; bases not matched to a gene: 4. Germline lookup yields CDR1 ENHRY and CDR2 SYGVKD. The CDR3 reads CAIRPGTGGTGELFF. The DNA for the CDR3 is TGTGCCATCAGGCCCGGGACAGGGGGCACCGGGGAGCTGTTTTTT.

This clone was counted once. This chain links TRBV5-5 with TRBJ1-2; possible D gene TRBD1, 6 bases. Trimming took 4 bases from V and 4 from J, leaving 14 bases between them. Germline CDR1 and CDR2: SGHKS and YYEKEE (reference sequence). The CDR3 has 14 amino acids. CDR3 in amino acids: CASSQGTSVYGYTF. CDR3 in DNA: TGTGCCAGCAGCCAAGGGACATCTGTCTATGGCTACACCTTC. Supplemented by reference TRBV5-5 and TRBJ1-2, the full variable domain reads DAGVTQSPTHLIKTRGQQVTLRCSPISGHKSVSWYQQVLGQGPQFIFQYYEKEERGRGNFPDRFSARQFPNYSSELNVNALLLGDSALYLCASSQGTSVYGYTFGSGTRLTVV.

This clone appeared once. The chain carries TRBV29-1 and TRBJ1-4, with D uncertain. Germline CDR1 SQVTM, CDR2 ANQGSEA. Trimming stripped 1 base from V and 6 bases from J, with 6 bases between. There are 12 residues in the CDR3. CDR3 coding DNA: TGCAGCGTTGAAGCCATTGATGAAAAACTGTTTTTT. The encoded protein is CSVEAIDEKLFF.

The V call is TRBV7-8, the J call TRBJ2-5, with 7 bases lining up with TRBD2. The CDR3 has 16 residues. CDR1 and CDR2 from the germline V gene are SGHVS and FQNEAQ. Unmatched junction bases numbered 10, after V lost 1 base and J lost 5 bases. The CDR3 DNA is TGTGCCAGCAGCTTAGTAGGGAGGGGCTCGGGGGAGACCCAGTACTTC. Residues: CASSLVGRGSGETQYF.

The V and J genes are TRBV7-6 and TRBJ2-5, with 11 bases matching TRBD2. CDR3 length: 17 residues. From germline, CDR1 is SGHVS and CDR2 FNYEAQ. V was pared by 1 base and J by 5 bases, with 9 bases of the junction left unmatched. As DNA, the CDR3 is TGTGCCAGCAGCTTAGAGGCTAGCGGGGGGCCTCTGGAGACCCAGTACTTC. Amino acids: CASSLEASGGPLETQYF.

In DNA form, the CDR3 reads TGTGCCAGCAGTTTAACAGGGACATTCACCGGGGAGCTGTTTTTT. Protein: CASSLTGTFTGELFF. The chain combines TRBV28 with TRBJ2-2; D might be TRBD1 (6 bases). Trimming took off 2 bases at V and 4 bases at J, with 11 bases between the two ends. The germline CDR1 and CDR2 sequences are MDHEN and SYDVKM. CDR3 length: 15 amino acids.

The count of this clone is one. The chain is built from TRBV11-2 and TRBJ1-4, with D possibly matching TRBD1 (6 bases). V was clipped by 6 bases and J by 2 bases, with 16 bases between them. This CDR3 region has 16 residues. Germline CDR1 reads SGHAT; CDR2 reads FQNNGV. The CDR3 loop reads CASSYQSGGTNEKLFF. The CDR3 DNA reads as TGTGCCAGCAGTTACCAAAGTGGGGGCACTAATGAAAAACTGTTTTTT.

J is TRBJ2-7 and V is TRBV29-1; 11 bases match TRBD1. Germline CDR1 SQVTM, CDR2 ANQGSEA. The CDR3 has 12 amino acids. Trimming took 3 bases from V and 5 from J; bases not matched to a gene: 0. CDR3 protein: CSVEGQGDEQYF. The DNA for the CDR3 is TGCAGCGTTGAGGGACAGGGGGACGAGCAGTACTTC.

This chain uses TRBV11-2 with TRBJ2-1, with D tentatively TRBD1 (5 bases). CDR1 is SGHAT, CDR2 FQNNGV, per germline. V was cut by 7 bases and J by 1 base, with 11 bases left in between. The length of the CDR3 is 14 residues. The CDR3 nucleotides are TGTGCCAGCACTAATCAGGGTTCCTACAATGAGCAGTTCTTC. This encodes CASTNQGSYNEQFF.